A selection of T cell receptor beta chains follows, all from one sample in a study of identifying expanded T cells in peripheral blood. The protocol was immunoSEQ multiplex PCR, while the TCRdb copy is restricted to in-frame clones and leaves out a portion. The sample holds about 97,000 clones, approximately 88% seen once. The specimen sequenced was blood. Receptors were obtained from a person aged 18 to 70 in good health. Each CDR3 is given with its conserved first and last residue. Fields, in order: J gene, V gene, D gene, clone size, CDR3 protein, CDR3 DNA. D genes are given only for firm matches. Part of the rows lack a size; the others show once, few, many or a class for expanded clones.

TRBJ1-2 | TRBV6-5 | - | - | CASSYERTAYGYTF | TGTGCCAGCAGTTACGAAAGGACGGCCTATGGCTACACCTTC
TRBJ2-6 | TRBV5-4 | - | - | CASSLDRVSGANVLTF | TGTGCCAGCAGCTTGGACAGGGTCTCTGGGGCCAACGTCCTGACTTTC
TRBJ1-2 | TRBV7-9 | - | - | CASSLQNREGTF | TGTGCCAGCAGCCTCCAAAACAGGGAGGGCACCTTC
TRBJ2-7 | TRBV6-5 | - | - | CASRYTGTSYEQYF | TGTGCCAGCCGTTACACAGGGACCTCCTACGAGCAGTACTTC
TRBJ1-1 | TRBV23-1 | - | - | CASSQLQTGPNTEAFF | TGCGCCAGCAGTCAGCTACAGACAGGACCGAACACTGAAGCTTTCTTT
TRBJ2-2 | TRBV5-1 | TRBD1 | - | CASSLRGTGLVGELFF | TGCGCCAGCAGCTTGCGAGGGACAGGGCTGGTCGGGGAGCTGTTTTTT
TRBJ1-2 | TRBV11-2 | - | - | CASSLGVREGLGGYTF | TGTGCCAGCAGCTTAGGGGTCAGGGAAGGATTAGGTGGCTACACCTTC
TRBJ1-6 | TRBV7-2 | - | - | CASSSRGNDNSPLHF | TGTGCCAGCAGCTCCCGGGGTAATGATAATTCACCCCTCCACTTT
TRBJ1-4 | TRBV7-8 | - | - | CASSLQGGGINEKLFF | TGTGCCAGCAGCCTGCAAGGGGGAGGTATTAATGAAAAACTGTTTTTT
TRBJ1-4 | TRBV7-8 | - | few | CASSPDRGEKLFF | TGTGCCAGCAGCCCAGACAGAGGTGAAAAACTGTTTTTT
TRBJ1-2 | TRBV19 | - | - | CASSIAKGRVDGYTF | TGTGCCAGTAGTATAGCCAAGGGGCGCGTAGATGGCTACACCTTC
TRBJ2-1 | TRBV5-1 | - | - | CASSLVGGNEQFF | TGCGCCAGCAGCTTGGTTGGTGGAAATGAGCAGTTCTTC
TRBJ2-3 | TRBV28 | TRBD2 | - | CASSKLAGGFGDTQYF | TGTGCCAGCAGTAAACTAGCGGGTGGGTTCGGGGATACGCAGTATTTT
TRBJ2-7 | TRBV4-3 | - | - | CASSQDEPGAVPTEQYF | TGCGCCAGCAGCCAAGATGAGCCGGGGGCCGTTCCTACAGAGCAGTACTTC
TRBJ1-2 | TRBV19 | - | - | CASTLGYGGNGYTF | TGTGCCAGTACCCTCGGCTACGGGGGAAACGGCTACACCTTC
TRBJ1-1 | TRBV5-1 | - | once | CASSSDGGGYDTEAFF | TGCGCCAGCAGCTCGGACGGCGGGGGATACGACACTGAAGCTTTCTTT
TRBJ2-7 | TRBV5-1 | TRBD1 | - | CASSGPGQGQREQYF | TGCGCCAGCAGCGGACCGGGACAGGGGCAACGCGAGCAGTACTTC
TRBJ1-2 | TRBV7-9 | TRBD1 | once | CASSLAGRGEFGYTF | TGTGCCAGCAGCTTAGCCGGCAGGGGGGAGTTTGGCTACACCTTC
TRBJ1-6 | TRBV7-3 | TRBD1 | - | CASSRGTGLDSPLHF | TGTGCCAGCAGCCGCGGGACAGGTCTAGATTCACCCCTCCACTTT
TRBJ1-4 | TRBV18 | - | - | CASSPQGFRGTNEKLFF | TGTGCCAGCTCACCCCAGGGATTCAGGGGAACTAATGAAAAACTGTTTTTT
TRBJ2-7 | TRBV5-1 | - | - | CASRGSSSSYEQYF | TGCGCCAGCAGGGGGAGTTCGAGCTCCTACGAGCAGTACTTC
TRBJ2-2 | TRBV28 | - | - | CASSLLGELFF | TGTGCCAGCAGTTTATTGGGGGAGCTGTTTTTT
TRBJ1-1 | TRBV6-5 | - | - | CASSYGGRNTEAFF | TGTGCCAGCAGTTACGGGGGAAGGAACACTGAAGCTTTCTTT
TRBJ1-1 | TRBV9 | - | - | CASSVGGGVQDTEAFF | TGTGCCAGCAGCGTAGGAGGGGGGGTTCAAGACACTGAAGCTTTCTTT
TRBJ1-2 | TRBV14 | - | once | CASSQDWYGYTF | TGTGCCAGCAGCCAAGATTGGTATGGCTACACCTTC
TRBJ1-2 | TRBV2 | - | - | CASSESRAGVDDGYTF | TGTGCCAGCAGTGAGTCCAGGGCGGGGGTAGATGATGGCTACACCTTC
TRBJ2-7 | TRBV30 | TRBD1 | - | CAWSVQTGGTYEQYF | TGTGCCTGGAGTGTACAGACAGGGGGCACGTACGAGCAGTACTTC
TRBJ1-3 | TRBV6-1 | TRBD1 | - | CASSPTGTGNTIYF | TGTGCCAGCAGTCCGACAGGGACGGGAAACACCATATATTTT
TRBJ1-1 | TRBV28 | - | - | CASSIGGGGDTEAFF | TGTGCCAGCAGTATTGGAGGCGGCGGGGACACTGAAGCTTTCTTT
TRBJ2-7 | TRBV4-1 | TRBD2 | - | CASSQVVAGGHEQYF | TGCGCCAGCAGCCAAGTAGTAGCGGGGGGTCACGAGCAGTACTTC
TRBJ2-6 | TRBV4-1 | - | once | CASSQSGWSSSGANVLTF | TGCGCCAGCAGCCAATCCGGGTGGTCCAGCTCTGGGGCCAACGTCCTGACTTTC
TRBJ2-2 | TRBV11-3 | - | - | CATSVRGDTGELFF | TGTGCCACCTCTGTCAGGGGGGACACCGGGGAGCTGTTTTTT
TRBJ1-5 | TRBV2 | - | - | CASSSENQPQHF | TGTGCCAGCAGTTCGGAGAATCAGCCCCAGCATTTT
TRBJ2-1 | TRBV7-3 | TRBD1 | - | CASSSTGDNEQFF | TGTGCCAGCAGCTCGACAGGGGACAATGAGCAGTTCTTC
TRBJ2-7 | TRBV2 | TRBD2 | few | CASSEHSGRAEQYF | TGTGCCAGCAGTGAACATAGCGGGAGGGCCGAGCAGTACTTC
TRBJ1-2 | TRBV28 | TRBD1 | once | CASTGTGTVYGYTF | TGTGCCAGTACCGGGACAGGGACCGTCTATGGCTACACCTTC